The 29 T cell receptor beta chains given below trace back to one sample, sequenced in a study of STAT3 mutations in large granular lymphocyte leukemia. These TCRs are of unknown antigen specificity. Regarding the study as a whole: At least one immunodominant TCR beta clonotype appeared in every T-cell large granular lymphocyte leukemia patient.

Here immunoSEQ multiplex PCR was the method, and the copy in TCRdb shows in-frame clones only, minus some. The sample yields more than 25,000 clones, approximately 80% seen once. Sequencing input: peripheral blood mononuclear cells. These receptors all come from a woman in her forties or fifties with T-cell large granular lymphocyte leukemia. Some clones in this sample may be carry-over from other donors' samples.

This chain joins TRBV7-9 and TRBJ1-1; maybe TRBD1 (5 bases). The CDR3 loop spans 14 amino acids. Trimming pared 6 bases from V and 0 bases from J, leaving 11 bases between. Germline V gives CDR1 SEHNR, CDR2 FQNEAQ (reference sequence). This chain's CDR3 is CASSEGALNTEAFF. The CDR3 nucleotides are TGTGCCAGCAGTGAAGGGGCCCTGAACACTGAAGCTTTCTTT.

In nucleotides, the CDR3 is TGTGCCAGCAGTTTAACCGGGACTACCTACGAGCAGTACTTC. This encodes CASSLTGTTYEQYF. The J gene is TRBJ2-7, the V gene TRBV27, with TRBD2 identical over 7 bases. The CDR3 is 14 residues long. V lost 2 bases to trimming and J lost 2 bases; unmatched junction nucleotides: 3. Germline lookup yields CDR1 MNHEY and CDR2 SMNVEV (reference sequence).

This rearrangement joins TRBV6-6 to TRBJ1-2; the match to TRBD1 covers 7 bases. The CDR3 has 15 residues. V lost 6 bases and J lost 11; bases outside the gene matches: 18. CDR1 MNHNY and CDR2 SVGAGI come from the germline V gene (reference sequence). CDR3 residues: CASSPQSAGGVGYTF. For the CDR3, the DNA is TGTGCCAGCAGCCCCCAATCGGCAGGGGGGGTGGGGTACACCTTC.

V gene TRBV30 combines with J gene TRBJ2-3; D is unclear. The CDR3 length is 11 residues. V was trimmed by 8 bases and J by 7 bases, leaving 13 bases between them. Germline V gene data show CDR1 as GTSNPN and CDR2 as SVGIG (reference sequence). The CDR3 nucleotides read TGTGCCGGCTTCGTCTTCCATACGCAGTATTTT. This translates into CAGFVFHTQYF.

A single count supports this clone. The chain couples TRBV7-6 to TRBJ2-7; no clear D gene. Trimming stripped 3 bases from V and 1 base from J, with 7 bases between. This CDR3 has 13 residues. CDR1 SGHVS and CDR2 FNYEAQ come from the germline V gene. CDR3: CASSLGYSYEQYF. In DNA, the CDR3 is TGTGCCAGCAGCTTGGGGTATTCCTACGAGCAGTACTTC.

This chain uses TRBV18 with TRBJ1-5; D is ambiguous. Germline lookup yields CDR1 KGHSH and CDR2 LQKENI. The CDR3 is 15 amino acids. Between the trimmed V and J ends, which lost 3 bases and 0 bases, there was a span of 9 bases. The CDR3 loop reads CASSPREGSNQPQHF. The CDR3 DNA sequence: TGTGCCAGCTCACCGAGGGAGGGTAGCAATCAGCCCCAGCATTTT.

This clone came up once. This chain uses TRBV5-1 with TRBJ2-3; 13 nucleotides line up with TRBD2. Germline V CDR1 and CDR2: SGHRS, YFSETQ. Losses at the gene ends were 4 bases for V and 11 bases for J; bases not matched to a gene: 7. The length of the CDR3 is 14 residues. CDR3 residues: CASSHGTSGTEQYF. CDR3 nucleotides: TGCGCCAGCAGCCACGGGACTAGCGGGACGGAGCAGTATTTT.

CDR3 DNA sequence: TGTGCCAGCAGCAAGGGACTAGCGGGTACCACAGATACGCAGTATTTT. Encoded protein: CASSKGLAGTTDTQYF. The rearrangement uses TRBV7-9 and TRBJ2-3, with 12 bases identical to TRBD2. The CDR3 sequence is 16 residues long. J lost 2 bases, V lost 5 bases, and 5 bases had no gene match. Germline assignment: CDR1 SEHNR and CDR2 FQNEAQ (reference sequence).

The V gene is TRBV5-1, the J gene TRBJ2-5; 8 nucleotides line up with TRBD2. This CDR3 spans 18 amino acids. Unmatched junction bases numbered 13, after V lost 1 base and J lost 2 bases. Germline V CDR1 and CDR2: SGHRS, YFSETQ. CDR3 protein: CASSLSGLAGNPQETQYF. The CDR3 nucleotides are TGCGCCAGCAGCTTGTCCGGGCTAGCGGGTAACCCACAAGAGACCCAGTACTTC.

This rearrangement joins TRBV5-1 to TRBJ2-3; D ambiguous. The CDR3 is 15 amino acids. With 1 base removed from V and 0 bases from J, the gap between germline ends came to 9 bases. CDR1 and CDR2 from the germline V gene are SGHRS and YFSETQ. The CDR3 loop reads CASSLPAHSTDTQYF. The CDR3 region has the DNA TGCGCCAGCAGCTTGCCAGCCCATAGCACAGATACGCAGTATTTT.

The chain carries TRBV5-5 and TRBJ1-2, with TRBD1 as a possible D gene (5 bases). CDR1 and CDR2 from the germline V gene are SGHKS and YYEKEE (reference sequence). The CDR3 covers 14 residues. The ends were cut back, 0 bases at V and 7 bases at J, with 13 bases in the middle. The CDR3 region has the DNA TGTGCCAGCAGCTTGGGTACAGGTCAACGTGGCTACACCTTC. This translates into CASSLGTGQRGYTF.

J is TRBJ2-3 and V is TRBV18; 7 positions match TRBD1. Per the germline V gene, CDR1 is KGHSH and CDR2 is LQKENI. The CDR3 runs to 15 residues. With 0 bases clipped from V and 2 bases from J, the junction kept 2 bases outside the gene matches. This chain's CDR3 is CASSPPTGSTDTQYF. Written as DNA, the CDR3 is TGTGCCAGCTCACCACCGACAGGGTCCACAGATACGCAGTATTTT. Combining the CDR3 with reference TRBV18 and TRBJ2-3 gives the whole variable domain NAGVMQNPRHLVRRRGQEARLRCSPMKGHSHVYWYRQLPEEGLKFMVYLQKENIIDESGMPKERFSAEFPKEGPSILRIQQVVRGDSAAYFCASSPPTGSTDTQYFGPGTRLTVL.

The chain joins TRBV6-1 to TRBJ1-5, with 10 bases that match TRBD1. Trimming at V came to 4 bases and at J to 0 bases, leaving 6 bases not matched to a gene. CDR1 and CDR2 (germline): MNHNS, SASEGT. The CDR3 has 17 residues. This CDR3 is CASSARQGAASNQPQHF. In DNA form, the CDR3 reads TGTGCCAGCAGTGCGAGACAGGGGGCCGCTAGCAATCAGCCCCAGCATTTT.

This clone was recorded only once. This sequence joins TRBV28 and TRBJ1-5; D not resolved. This CDR3 contains 12 residues. V gave up 4 bases and J gave up 9 bases, with 10 bases separating them. Germline-derived CDR1 and CDR2 are MDHEN and SYDVKM. The CDR3 region is CASSSLIRPQHF. The CDR3 nucleotides are TGTGCCAGCAGTTCCCTAATCAGGCCCCAGCATTTT.

The rearrangement uses TRBV7-9 and TRBJ2-3; TRBD2 aligns across 14 bases. Germline V gene data show CDR1 as SEHNR and CDR2 as FQNEAQ (reference sequence). The CDR3 totals 16 residues. The junction had 9 bases not matched to a gene; V was cut back by 9 bases and J by 4 bases. The CDR3 loop is CASIRLAGGMADTQYF. CDR3 sequence (DNA): TGTGCCAGTATCAGACTAGCGGGAGGGATGGCAGATACGCAGTATTTT. Based on the CDR3 plus reference TRBV7-9 and TRBJ2-3, the full variable domain is DTGVSQNPRHKITKRGQNVTFRCDPISEHNRLYWYRQTLGQGPEFLTYFQNEAQLEKSRLLSDRFSAERPKGSFSTLEIQRTEQGDSAMYLCASIRLAGGMADTQYFGPGTRLTVL.

The chain is built from TRBV2 and TRBJ1-1; no clear D gene. From germline, CDR1 is SNHLY and CDR2 FYNNEI. CDR3 length: 13 residues. The V and J ends lost 3 bases and 7 bases respectively, with 12 bases between them. Here the CDR3 reads CASSDWWSSEAFF. DNA for the CDR3: TGTGCCAGCAGTGATTGGTGGTCTAGTGAAGCTTTCTTT.

This chain uses TRBV6-5 with TRBJ2-3; no reliable D call. The V gene's germline CDR1 is MNHEY and CDR2 SVGAGI. Deletions cut 2 bases from V and 7 bases from J, with 4 bases between. This CDR3 has 11 residues. The CDR3 DNA follows: TGTGCCAGCAGTTACAAATATACGCAGTATTTT. Protein sequence: CASSYKYTQYF.

The J gene is TRBJ2-6, the V gene TRBV18; D not certain. The CDR3 sequence is 17 residues long. V lost 5 bases and J 0 bases, leaving 14 bases between the germline ends. Germline V gene lookup returns CDR1 KGHSH and CDR2 LQKENI. The CDR3 coding sequence is TGTGCCAGCTCATCCTTGACCGCCAACTCTGGGGCCAACGTCCTGACTTTC. Its translation is CASSSLTANSGANVLTF.

CDR3 nucleotides: TGTGCCAGCAGCTTGGCGGGAATCCACAATGAGCAGTTCTTC. This codes for CASSLAGIHNEQFF. The chain joins TRBV5-4 to TRBJ2-1, with a possible D match to TRBD2 (5 bases). The CDR3 is 14 amino acids. Germline V gene lookup returns CDR1 SGHNT and CDR2 YYREEE (reference sequence). V was trimmed by 0 bases and J by 5 bases, leaving 9 bases between them.

The rearrangement links TRBV6-5 to TRBJ1-5; possibly TRBD1 for D (6 bases). The length of the CDR3 is 15 residues. V gave up 3 bases and J gave up 7 bases, with 16 bases separating them. Germline V gene lookup returns CDR1 MNHEY and CDR2 SVGAGI. CDR3 in DNA: TGTGCCAGCAGTTATCAGGGGAAGGAGGGGCAGCCCCAGCATTTT. Its protein is CASSYQGKEGQPQHF.

J is TRBJ1-1 and V is TRBV7-2; maybe TRBD1 (5 bases). CDR1 and CDR2 from the germline V gene are SGHTA and FQGNSA. The V end lost 1 base, the J end lost 4 bases, and 7 bases lay between the germline ends. The CDR3 is made up of 13 amino acids. CDR3 amino acids: CASSLGGGTEAFF. The DNA for the CDR3 is TGTGCCAGCAGCTTAGGGGGGGGCACTGAAGCTTTCTTT.

The chain couples TRBV7-2 to TRBJ2-7; the D gene is possibly TRBD2 (6 bases). Germline lookup yields CDR1 SGHTA and CDR2 FQGNSA. The CDR3 consists of 18 residues. V was shortened by 5 bases and J by 0 bases, with 23 bases between the two germline ends. CDR3 coding DNA: TGTGCCAGCAGCATTAGCGGCAGAGTAAGCGCAAGCTCCTACGAGCAGTACTTC. Its protein product is CASSISGRVSASSYEQYF.

The V and J genes are TRBV18 and TRBJ2-1; D is unclear. This CDR3 has 15 amino acids. CDR1 KGHSH and CDR2 LQKENI come from the germline V gene. V was cut by 0 bases and J by 4 bases, with 10 bases left in between. CDR3 protein: CASSPPGQIYNEQFF. The DNA for the CDR3 is TGTGCCAGCTCACCACCGGGCCAGATTTACAATGAGCAGTTCTTC.

The gene calls are TRBV7-9 and TRBJ2-7, with no clear D. This CDR3 is built from 12 residues. Per germline, CDR1 SEHNR and CDR2 FQNEAQ (reference sequence). V gave up 7 bases and J gave up 2 bases, with 9 bases separating them. The CDR3: CASTDRTYEQYF. In nucleotides, the CDR3 is TGTGCCAGCACCGATCGAACCTACGAGCAGTACTTC. Complete variable domain (other parts from reference TRBV7-9 and TRBJ2-7): DTGVSQNPRHKITKRGQNVTFRCDPISEHNRLYWYRQTLGQGPEFLTYFQNEAQLEKSRLLSDRFSAERPKGSFSTLEIQRTEQGDSAMYLCASTDRTYEQYFGPGTRLTVT.

Turning to this clone: At the DNA level, this CDR3 is encoded by other sequences in the same sample as well. The V call is TRBV5-1, the J call TRBJ2-7; D may be TRBD1 (5 bases). V was shortened by 0 bases and J by 0 bases, with 10 bases between the two germline ends. CDR3 size: 15 residues. Germline CDR1 SGHRS, CDR2 YFSETQ. The CDR3 region is CASSLGAGSSYEQYF. CDR3 coding DNA: TGCGCCAGCAGCTTGGGGGCAGGGTCCTCCTACGAGCAGTACTTC. Combining the CDR3 with reference TRBV5-1 and TRBJ2-7 gives the whole variable domain KAGVTQTPRYLIKTRGQQVTLSCSPISGHRSVSWYQQTPGQGLQFLFEYFSETQRNKGNFPGRFSGRQFSNSRSEMNVSTLELGDSALYLCASSLGAGSSYEQYFGPGTRLTVT.

The chain combines TRBV19 with TRBJ1-1; the D is unclear. This CDR3 is built from 14 residues. Trimming stripped 10 bases from V and 0 bases from J, with 15 bases between. Germline V gene lookup returns CDR1 LNHDA and CDR2 SQIVND (reference sequence). The CDR3 protein is CATKKDNLNTEAFF. The DNA of the CDR3 is TGTGCCACTAAAAAAGACAACTTGAACACTGAAGCTTTCTTT.

This clone was seen more than once but under ten times. The rearrangement links TRBV2 to TRBJ1-2; TRBD1 is a possible D gene (5 bases). Trimming took off 8 bases at V and 7 bases at J, with 20 bases between the two ends. Looked up from germline, CDR1 is SNHLY and CDR2 is FYNNEI. The CDR3 spans 14 residues. The CDR3 nucleotides read TGTGCCAGCGCCACGGACGGGGGTTTAGGTGGCTACACCTTC. This gives the protein CASATDGGLGGYTF.

The CDR3 nucleotides read TGTGCCAGCTCGAGACGGGCCCTGAACACTGAAGCTTTCTTT. Amino acids: CASSRRALNTEAFF. V gene TRBV5-4 combines with J gene TRBJ1-1; D uncertain. The CDR3 is made up of 14 amino acids. The V end lost 7 bases, the J end lost 0 bases, and 13 bases lay between the germline ends. Germline V gives CDR1 SGHNT, CDR2 YYREEE (reference sequence).

J is TRBJ1-2 and V is TRBV14; D is unclear. The germline V gene encodes CDR1 SGHDN and CDR2 FVKESK. This CDR3 is 13 amino acids long. V lost 4 bases to trimming and J lost 2 bases, with 8 bases between them. The CDR3 region has the DNA TGTGCCAGCAGCCTGGGCCAAAACTATGGCTACACCTTC. Translating gives CASSLGQNYGYTF.